This record concerns one TCR beta chain sequence. Treatment denoted: randomized to nivolumab then ipilimumab (arm A) or the reverse (arm B). This sample stems from a study of sequential checkpoint blockade in melanoma. Study context: Patients were randomized 1:1 to nivolumab-then-ipilimumab or ipilimumab-then-nivolumab first-line.

Measured with immunoSEQ multiplex PCR; TCRdb has only the in-frame clones, and not every one. The data show some 40,000 clones, roughly 90% seen once. This CDR3 is built from 16 residues. Germline CDR1 is SGHTA and CDR2 is FQGTGA. V lost 2 bases, J lost 4 bases, and 2 bases stayed unmatched. The sequenced sample was CD8+ T cells sorted from blood (inferred from file names), obtained from a patient given nivolumab and ipilimumab in sequence. The TCR sequence derives from a human donor with melanoma. J is TRBJ2-3 and V is TRBV7-3; TRBD2 agrees at 14 bases. The CDR3, as DNA: TGTGCCAGCAGCTTAGGGACTAGCGGGAGCTCAGATACGCAGTATTTT. The encoded protein is CASSLGTSGSSDTQYF.